Listed here are 3 T cell receptor beta chains from one sample, sequenced in a study of tumor-infiltrating lymphocytes in oesophageal squamous cell carcinoma. TCRdb redid the calling of the PCR reads with MiXCR, one entry per CDR3 protein. The sample lists 15,000 to 19,000 distinct CDR3 sequences; roughly 54% were seen once. Sequencing input: esophageal tumor tissue. The receptors were gathered from a female donor with esophageal squamous cell carcinoma.

This chain uses TRBV7-6 with TRBJ2-1; D is unclear. The J call may be wrong; the DNA end is better matched by TRBJ2-7. The CDR3 is 14 amino acids. Germline V gene lookup returns CDR1 SGHVS and CDR2 FNYEAQ. CDR3 sequence (DNA): TGTGCCAGCAGCTCGAGACCCGATGGGGATGAGCAGTACTTC. Translating gives CASSSRPDGDEQYF.

The chain links TRBV10-3 to TRBJ2-1; D not resolved. The end of the DNA fits TRBJ2-7 better, so the J call may be wrong. This CDR3 is built from 17 residues. The germline gives CDR1 ENHRY, CDR2 SYGVKD. The CDR3 DNA follows: TGTGCCATCAGTGAGTCGATGGTTGACGCGGAAATCAATGAGCAGTACTTC. It codes for CAISESMVDAEINEQYF.

The chain combines TRBV10-3 with TRBJ2-3; perhaps TRBD2 as D (5 bases). With the DNA end fitting TRBJ2-1 better, the J assignment may be wrong. This CDR3 is 15 amino acids long. CDR1 and CDR2 from the germline V gene are ENHRY and SYGVKD. CDR3: CAISDVRASGNEQFF. CDR3 bases: TGTGCCATCAGTGACGTGAGGGCCTCTGGCAATGAGCAGTTCTTC.